These 23 T cell receptor beta chains were all obtained from the same sample, sequenced in a study of identical twins. One entry per CDR3 protein, called by TCRdb with MiXCR from the 5' RACE reads. The top ten hold around 4.5% of the sample, which has 550,000 to 700,000 distinct CDR3 sequences, roughly 20% seen once. The same sample was also used in a study of T cells expressing NK-cell markers.

The specimen was PBMCs. These receptors were collected from a woman aged 18-29 years in good health.

This clonotype was counted a few times. The chain uses TRBV5-1 and TRBJ2-5, with D hard to call. This CDR3 spans 14 amino acids. Germline assignment: CDR1 SGHRS and CDR2 YFSETQ. V lost 0 bases, J lost 3 bases, and 9 bases lay in between. CDR3 protein: CASSLASPKETQYF. The DNA of the CDR3 is TGCGCCAGCAGCTTGGCGTCCCCGAAAGAGACCCAGTACTTC.

The chain is built from TRBV7-8 and TRBJ2-5; D is perhaps TRBD1 (7 bases). V shed 2 bases and J shed 5 bases, with 15 bases lying between them. This CDR3 is 15 amino acids long. Per the germline V gene, CDR1 is SGHVS and CDR2 is FQNEAQ. The CDR3 DNA is TGTGCCAGCAGCTTACCCAGGGGGGCCCGGGAGACCCAGTACTTC. It translates to CASSLPRGARETQYF.

This sequence joins TRBV7-3 and TRBJ2-7; tentatively, D is TRBD1 (5 bases). The CDR3 loop spans 13 amino acids. CDR1 is SGHTA and CDR2 is FQGTGA in the germline V gene. Deletions cut 3 bases from V and 7 bases from J, with 13 bases between. CDR3 sequence reads: CASSLITGQEQYF. The DNA of the CDR3 is TGTGCCAGCAGCTTGATCACAGGCCAAGAGCAGTACTTC. Full variable domain (rest looked up from reference TRBV7-3 and TRBJ2-7): GAGVSQTPSNKVTEKGKYVELRCDPISGHTALYWYRQSLGQGPEFLIYFQGTGAADDSGLPNDRFFAVRPEGSVSTLKIQRTERGDSAVYLCASSLITGQEQYFGPGTRLTVT.

This clonotype was found a few times. This rearrangement joins TRBV6-1 to TRBJ1-2; D might be TRBD1 (5 bases). Trimming removed 1 base from V and 8 bases from J, with 14 bases in between. This CDR3 region has 14 residues. Germline loops: CDR1 MNHNS, CDR2 SASEGT. The CDR3 spells CASSEGPTGYGYTF. The CDR3 DNA sequence: TGTGCCAGCAGTGAAGGGCCAACAGGTTACGGCTACACCTTC.

This clonotype turned up a few times. The rearrangement joins TRBV24-1 to TRBJ2-3; D gene uncertain. Looked up from germline, CDR1 is KGHDR and CDR2 is SFDVKD. V gave up 3 bases and J gave up 2 bases, with 8 bases separating them. This CDR3 comprises 14 residues. The CDR3 here is CATSDPGATDTQYF. CDR3 nucleotide sequence: TGTGCCACCAGTGATCCCGGAGCCACAGATACGCAGTATTTT.

This clonotype was seen more than once but under ten times. V gene TRBV6-2 or TRBV6-3 combines with J gene TRBJ2-3; TRBD2 matches at 10 bases. V was pared by 2 bases and J by 2 bases, with 10 bases of the junction left unmatched. From germline, CDR1 is MNHEY and CDR2 SVGEGT. The CDR3 sequence is 18 residues long. CDR3 nucleotide sequence: TGTGCCAGCAGTTACGGAACCAGGACTAGCGGTGACACAGATACGCAGTATTTT. The encoded protein is CASSYGTRTSGDTDTQYF.

The V and J genes are TRBV27 and TRBJ2-1; 8 bases are shared with TRBD2. V was clipped by 3 bases and J by 1 base; unmatched bases: 5. Germline V gives CDR1 MNHEY, CDR2 SMNVEV (reference sequence). The CDR3 is 16 residues long. The CDR3: CASSLAAGGSYNEQFF. CDR3 in DNA: TGTGCCAGCAGTTTGGCGGCGGGGGGTTCCTACAATGAGCAGTTCTTC.

This clonotype came up many times. The chain is built from TRBV12-3 or TRBV12-4 and TRBJ1-1, with D possibly TRBD1 on 6 matching bases. The CDR3 spans 13 residues. The ends were cut back, 2 bases at V and 4 bases at J, with 8 bases in the middle. CDR3 sequence: CASSLQGITEAFF. The CDR3 nucleotides read TGTGCCAGCAGTTTACAGGGGATCACTGAAGCTTTCTTT.

The chain employs TRBV11-3 and TRBJ1-2; D is ambiguous. The CDR3 length is 15 residues. Germline V gene data show CDR1 as SGHNT and CDR2 as YENEEA. V dropped 0 bases and J dropped 8 bases, with 16 bases sitting between them. The CDR3 here is CASSLDSGPPSGYTF. In DNA form, the CDR3 reads TGTGCCAGCAGCTTAGATTCCGGGCCGCCGTCGGGCTACACCTTC.

This clonotype was detected only once. The genes are TRBV5-1 and TRBJ2-7; TRBD2 might be the D (5 bases). V gave up 7 bases and J gave up 2 bases, with 16 bases separating them. The CDR3 is made up of 14 amino acids. Per the germline V gene, CDR1 is SGHRS and CDR2 is YFSETQ. CDR3 sequence (DNA): TGCGCCAGCCGAATCACCCAGCGGCCCTACGAGCAGTACTTC. Protein sequence: CASRITQRPYEQYF.

The chain is built from TRBV7-2 and TRBJ2-3; D is uncertain. Trimming took 4 bases from V and 2 from J, leaving 16 bases between them. Looked up from germline, CDR1 is SGHTA and CDR2 is FQGNSA. CDR3 length: 16 residues. CDR3 DNA sequence: TGTGCCAGCAGCTGGAGAAGTGGGGAAGTCACAGATACGCAGTATTTT. It specifies CASSWRSGEVTDTQYF.

The chain joins TRBV20-1 to TRBJ2-7; the D gene could be TRBD1 or TRBD2 (6 bases each). This CDR3 is 14 amino acids long. Trimming shortened V by 1 base and J by 3 bases, and 13 bases separated the two germline ends. Germline V gene sequence: CDR1 DFQATT, CDR2 SNEGSKA (reference sequence). CDR3 sequence (DNA): TGCAGTGCTAGAGCGGGGGCTGGGGGCTACGAGCAGTACTTC. As protein: CSARAGAGGYEQYF.

The chain is built from TRBV20-1 and TRBJ2-3; 12 bases agree with TRBD1. Unmatched junction bases numbered 8, after V lost 8 bases and J lost 5 bases. The CDR3 is 14 residues long. Germline V gene sequence: CDR1 DFQATT, CDR2 SNEGSKA (reference sequence). The CDR3 region has the DNA TGCAGTCCGTATGGGACAGGGGGCAGAGATACGCAGTATTTT. It is translated as CSPYGTGGRDTQYF.

The chain couples TRBV24-1 to TRBJ2-3; D not certain. Trimming took off 4 bases at V and 4 bases at J, with 14 bases between the two ends. The CDR3 consists of 15 residues. Germline assignment: CDR1 KGHDR and CDR2 SFDVKD. In DNA form, the CDR3 reads TGTGCCACCAGTGAACCGGGTGTGGAACCAGATACGCAGTATTTT. Amino acids: CATSEPGVEPDTQYF.

The genes are TRBV15 and TRBJ2-1, with TRBD2 identical over 11 bases. V trimming: 3 bases; J trimming: 7 bases; junction bases outside the gene matches: 8. Germline V gene lookup returns CDR1 LNHNV and CDR2 YYDKDF (reference sequence). The CDR3 sequence is 16 residues long. This CDR3 reads CATSRTLAGGENEQFF. DNA for the CDR3: TGTGCCACCAGCAGGACCCTAGCGGGGGGAGAAAATGAGCAGTTCTTC. The variable domain in full, with the rest retrieved from reference TRBV15 and TRBJ2-1, is DAMVIQNPRYQVTQFGKPVTLSCSQTLNHNVMYWYQQKSSQAPKLLFHYYDKDFNNEADTPDNFQSRRPNTSFCFLDIRSPGLGDTAMYLCATSRTLAGGENEQFFGPGTRLTVL.

This clonotype was counted ten times or more. The chain couples TRBV29-1 to TRBJ1-1; no reliable D call. The CDR3 is 12 residues long. Germline V gene sequence: CDR1 SQVTM, CDR2 ANQGSEA. The V gene lost 7 bases and the J gene lost 5 bases, with 14 bases spanning the gap. The CDR3 DNA sequence: TGCAGCGGCAGCTTCTTGGAGACTGAAGCTTTCTTT. Translated, it gives CSGSFLETEAFF.

The chain joins TRBV7-6 to TRBJ2-7; D is possibly TRBD1 or TRBD2 (5 bases each). The V end lost 1 base, the J end lost 0 bases, and 10 bases lay between the germline ends. Germline values: CDR1 SGHVS, CDR2 FNYEAQ. The CDR3 length is 15 residues. Written as DNA, the CDR3 is TGTGCCAGCAGCTTAGACTCAGGGAGCTCCTACGAGCAGTACTTC. This translates into CASSLDSGSSYEQYF.

This clonotype was found a few times. This chain joins TRBV20-1 and TRBJ2-3, with D possibly TRBD2 on 5 matching bases. CDR3 length: 14 amino acids. Between the trimmed V and J ends, which lost 7 bases and 1 base, there was a span of 15 bases. Germline CDR1 reads DFQATT; CDR2 reads SNEGSKA (reference sequence). Written as DNA, the CDR3 is TGCAGTGTAGTTTGGCCGGAGGGCACAGATACGCAGTATTTT. Amino acids: CSVVWPEGTDTQYF.

This clonotype was seen many times. The chain couples TRBV5-1 to TRBJ2-3; D uncertain. V was shortened by 5 bases and J by 3 bases, with 13 bases between the two germline ends. The germline V gene encodes CDR1 SGHRS and CDR2 YFSETQ. This CDR3 contains 14 residues. CDR3 residues: CASSYDSRTDTQYF. CDR3 nucleotides: TGCGCCAGCAGTTACGACTCGAGAACAGATACGCAGTATTTT.

This clonotype was counted between two and nine times. V usage is TRBV15 and J usage is TRBJ2-3; 7 bases map to TRBD2. The germline V gene has CDR1 LNHNV and CDR2 YYDKDF (reference sequence). V dropped 2 bases and J dropped 6; count of bases not matched to a gene: 11. This CDR3 region has 16 residues. CDR3 DNA: TGTGCCACCAGCAGAAGACTAGCCCTAGACGTGGATACGCAGTATTTT. Translating it yields CATSRRLALDVDTQYF. The full variable domain, completed using reference TRBV15 and TRBJ2-3, is DAMVIQNPRYQVTQFGKPVTLSCSQTLNHNVMYWYQQKSSQAPKLLFHYYDKDFNNEADTPDNFQSRRPNTSFCFLDIRSPGLGDTAMYLCATSRRLALDVDTQYFGPGTRLTVL.

This chain uses TRBV7-8 with TRBJ2-1; the D is unclear. There are 13 residues in the CDR3. Germline V gives CDR1 SGHVS, CDR2 FQNEAQ. Trimming took 1 base from V and 8 from J, leaving 9 bases between them. CDR3 loop: CASSLGWGDEQFF. In nucleotides, the CDR3 is TGTGCCAGCAGCTTAGGTTGGGGTGATGAGCAGTTCTTC.

The chain recombines TRBV20-1 with TRBJ1-2; TRBD1 might be the D (5 bases). Germline values: CDR1 DFQATT, CDR2 SNEGSKA (reference sequence). Trimming stripped 0 bases from V and 3 bases from J, with 11 bases between. There are 14 residues in the CDR3. CDR3 residues: CSAREGGADYGYTF. CDR3 bases: TGCAGTGCTAGAGAGGGGGGAGCGGACTATGGCTACACCTTC.

This clonotype was observed a few times. The chain recombines TRBV2 with TRBJ2-1; D unresolved. CDR3 length equals 13 residues. Germline CDR1 SNHLY, CDR2 FYNNEI. The V end lost 7 bases, the J end lost 5 bases, and 12 bases lay between the germline ends. As DNA, the CDR3 is TGTGCCAGCATGGAAGAGTTACACAATGAGCAGTTCTTC. It codes for CASMEELHNEQFF.